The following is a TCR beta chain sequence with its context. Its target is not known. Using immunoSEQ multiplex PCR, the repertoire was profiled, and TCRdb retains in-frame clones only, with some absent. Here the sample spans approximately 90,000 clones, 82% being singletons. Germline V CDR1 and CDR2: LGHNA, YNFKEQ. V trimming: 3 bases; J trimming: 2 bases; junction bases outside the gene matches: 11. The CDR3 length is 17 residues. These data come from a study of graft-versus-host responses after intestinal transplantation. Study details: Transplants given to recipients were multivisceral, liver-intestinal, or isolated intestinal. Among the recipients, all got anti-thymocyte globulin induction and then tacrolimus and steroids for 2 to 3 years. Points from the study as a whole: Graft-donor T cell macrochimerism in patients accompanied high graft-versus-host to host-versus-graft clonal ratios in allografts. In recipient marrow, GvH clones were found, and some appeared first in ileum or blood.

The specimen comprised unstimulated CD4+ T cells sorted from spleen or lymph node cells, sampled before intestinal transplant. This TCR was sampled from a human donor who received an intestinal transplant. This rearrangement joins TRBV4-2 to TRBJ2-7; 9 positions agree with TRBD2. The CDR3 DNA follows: TGTGCCAGCAGCCATCGGAGGGGCGGGGGGGAGACCTACGAGCAGTACTTC. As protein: CASSHRRGGGETYEQYF.